This T cell receptor beta chain was recorded in a study of T cells in Graves' hyperthyroidism and ophthalmopathy. In regard to this clonotype: The antigen is not known.

The study, taken as a whole, reports: In validation, the model predicted ophthalmopathy. These predictions came a median about 6.5 months before onset. In the analysis, a 13 V-J model separated ophthalmopathy from stable hyperthyroidism.

The investigators amplified TCR beta CDR3 regions from RNA transcripts. Using the HTBI primer set, a first-round RT-PCR was run on the TCR CDR3. TCRdb reprocessed the multiplex PCR reads via MiXCR and lists one record per CDR3 protein. The data show about 270,000 distinct CDR3 sequences, about 25% seen once. 10 ml of fresh peripheral blood supplied the PBMCs. This clonotype was sampled from a man aged 40-55 years with Graves' hyperthyroidism that later progressed to Graves' ophthalmopathy. The sample consisted of blood.

In DNA, the CDR3 is TGTGCCAGCAGTTACCCAGGACAGGGAGACACTGAAGCTTTCTTT. Translation gives CASSYPGQGDTEAFF. This rearrangement joins TRBV6-5 to TRBJ1-1; 8 bases fit TRBD1. Per the germline V gene, CDR1 is MNHEY and CDR2 is SVGAGI. CDR3 size: 15 residues. V shed 2 bases, J shed 3 bases, and the junction held 5 bases outside the gene matches.